The following is a TCR beta chain sequence with its context. Its specificity is not known. These data belong to a study of shared clonotypes between healthy human individuals. This CDR3 comprises 14 residues. Per germline, CDR1 LNHDA and CDR2 SQIVND (reference sequence). In the source study's methods: ImmunoSEQ yielded junction-only sequences lacking quality scores, so filtering differed. Data came from immunoSEQ multiplex PCR; TCRdb stores just in-frame clones and leaves some out. V and J calls and clone size are as listed in that table; D and trimming were resolved from the DNA. The sample holds approximately 620,000 clones, around 97% seen once. Points from the study as a whole: It was the non-shared clonotypes that had lower generation probabilities than clonotypes shared by all four donors.

J is TRBJ2-5 and V is TRBV19, with 7 bases matching TRBD1. The J call may be incorrect, as the DNA end agrees better with TRBJ2-7. Sequenced: naive CD4+ T cells sorted from blood. The sample's subset: CD45RA+ positively selected. This sequence was found in a woman aged 25 to 39 in good health. The CDR3, as DNA: TGTGCCAGTAGTAGACAGGGCCCTCTCTACGAGCAGTACTTC. Translated, it gives CASSRQGPLYEQYF.